Below, 14 T cell receptor beta chains from the same sample are listed, as sequenced in a study of CD8 T cells in ankylosing spondylitis. Study-wide results and caveats: Characteristic, it appeared, of ankylosing spondylitis blood was a TCR beta motif of roughly 8 highly homologous variants.

Antigens for these TCRs are unknown. Each CDR3 protein gets one entry after TCRdb re-called the 5' RACE reads with MiXCR. The repertoire holds roughly 700,000 distinct CDR3 sequences, with around a fifth as singletons. What was sequenced was blood, either unsorted or a sorted T cell fraction (not recorded which). All receptors come from a male donor with ankylosing spondylitis.

The table lists this clonotype with a few counts. The rearrangement joins TRBV12-3 or TRBV12-4 to TRBJ1-5, with D unclear. This CDR3 comprises 13 residues. V was pared by 4 bases and J by 5 bases, with 9 bases between. This CDR3 reads CASSYLPYQPQHF. As DNA, the CDR3 is TGTGCCAGCAGTTACCTCCCCTATCAGCCCCAGCATTTT.

This clonotype was seen more than once but under ten times. The chain joins TRBV12-3 or TRBV12-4 to TRBJ1-1; TRBD1 agrees at 8 bases. CDR3 length: 16 amino acids. V gave up 6 bases and J gave up 11 bases; unmatched junction bases: 20. CDR3 bases: TGTGCCAGCAGATCTCTTACGACAGGGGACTCGCGAAGGGCTTTCTTT. Encoded protein: CASRSLTTGDSRRAFF.

As concerns this clonotype: At one of its ends the junction is not consistent with the germline gene, which may arise from a read error. The CDR3: CASSQERSTNTQYF. The CDR3 DNA is TGCGCCAGCAGCCAAGAGCGCAGCACAAATACGCAGTATTTT. The chain uses TRBV4-1 and TRBJ2-3; the D is unclear. This CDR3 has 14 amino acids. Germline V gene lookup returns CDR1 MGHRA and CDR2 YSYEKL.

This clonotype was found many times. V and J are TRBV29-1 and TRBJ1-1; D remains ambiguous. CDR3 length: 14 residues. Looked up from germline, CDR1 is SQVTM and CDR2 is ANQGSEA. Trimming took off 6 bases at V and 1 base at J, with 15 bases between the two ends. In DNA form, the CDR3 reads TGCAGCGTAAGAGGTGAACTCTCGAACACTGAAGCTTTCTTT. Amino acids: CSVRGELSNTEAFF.

The table lists this clonotype with a few counts. The V and J genes are TRBV12-3 or TRBV12-4 and TRBJ2-1, with D perhaps given as TRBD1 or TRBD2 (6 bases each). The CDR3 is 15 amino acids. Between the trimmed V and J ends, which lost 11 bases and 0 bases, there was a span of 17 bases. This CDR3 is CACSPGGGSYNEQFF. DNA of the CDR3: TGTGCCTGCTCCCCAGGAGGGGGCTCCTACAATGAGCAGTTCTTC.

The chain combines TRBV20-1 with TRBJ1-2; TRBD1 aligns across 8 bases. Germline V CDR1 and CDR2: DFQATT, SNEGSKA (reference sequence). This CDR3 region has 15 residues. V lost 3 bases and J lost 8; bases outside the gene matches: 14. The CDR3 spells CSASWPGQDSSGYTF. The CDR3 coding sequence is TGCAGTGCTAGTTGGCCGGGACAGGATTCGTCCGGCTACACCTTC.

Many counts were recorded for this clonotype. This rearrangement joins TRBV4-2 to TRBJ2-7; D gene ambiguous. This CDR3 comprises 16 residues. Trimming cost V 1 base and J 2 bases, with 15 bases left between them. Germline V gives CDR1 LGHNA, CDR2 YNFKEQ. CDR3 sequence: CASSQADRTDPYEQYF. As DNA, the CDR3 is TGTGCCAGCAGCCAAGCTGACCGTACAGACCCCTACGAGCAGTACTTC.

The CDR3 is CSAGRGTVDEQYF. The CDR3 region has the DNA TGCAGTGCGGGGAGAGGGACCGTGGACGAGCAGTACTTC. The chain employs TRBV20-1 and TRBJ2-7; D is perhaps TRBD1 or TRBD2 (5 bases each). Trimming left V 6 bases short and J 5 bases short, with 17 bases between. Germline V gene sequence: CDR1 DFQATT, CDR2 SNEGSKA (reference sequence). The CDR3 length is 13 residues.

This clonotype was found a few times. The V gene is TRBV7-3, the J gene TRBJ2-1; TRBD2 aligns across 9 bases. This CDR3 has 16 residues. CDR1 is SGHTA, CDR2 FQGTGA, per germline. Germline trimming cut 0 bases from V and 4 bases from J; bases unmatched to any gene: 4. DNA for the CDR3: TGTGCCAGCAGCTTAACGGGGCTAGCGGGGTACAATGAGCAGTTCTTC. Translated: CASSLTGLAGYNEQFF.

The chain carries TRBV29-1 and TRBJ2-1; D is possibly TRBD1 (5 bases). Germline loops: CDR1 SQVTM, CDR2 ANQGSEA. V lost 7 bases, J lost 2 bases, and 18 bases lay in between. The CDR3 covers 15 residues. This CDR3 is CSAQGHSQAYNEQFF. The CDR3 nucleotides read TGCAGCGCCCAAGGACATTCCCAGGCCTACAATGAGCAGTTCTTC.

The rearrangement joins TRBV7-9 to TRBJ1-1; D might be TRBD1 (6 bases). Germline CDR1 is SEHNR and CDR2 is FQNEAQ (reference sequence). V shed 5 bases and J shed 5 bases, with 9 bases lying between them. CDR3 size: 12 residues. In DNA, the CDR3 is TGTGCCAGCAGCGTCGACAGGACTGAAGCTTTCTTT. Residues: CASSVDRTEAFF.

The J gene is TRBJ2-4, the V gene TRBV7-8, with a weak D call TRBD2 (5 bases). CDR1 SGHVS and CDR2 FQNEAQ come from the germline V gene. With 5 bases removed from V and 4 bases from J, the gap between germline ends came to 21 bases. The CDR3 loop spans 17 amino acids. DNA for the CDR3: TGTGCCAGCAGCCTGGCGGGCCGAGCGCAGACTAAAAACATTCAGTACTTC. Amino acid sequence: CASSLAGRAQTKNIQYF. The entire variable domain, with the rest obtained from reference TRBV7-8 and TRBJ2-4, is as follows: GAGVSQSPRYKVAKRGQDVALRCDPISGHVSLFWYQQALGQGPEFLTYFQNEAQLDKSGLPSDRFFAERPEGSVSTLKIQRTQQEDSAVYLCASSLAGRAQTKNIQYFGAGTRLSVL.

This clonotype was counted a few times. The V gene is TRBV20-1, the J gene TRBJ1-2; D call uncertain. This CDR3 is 12 amino acids long. Germline V gene sequence: CDR1 DFQATT, CDR2 SNEGSKA (reference sequence). V gave up 7 bases and J gave up 8 bases, with 17 bases separating them. The DNA of the CDR3 is TGCAGTGGGTTTAATGGGGAAGGGGGCTACACCTTC. It is translated as CSGFNGEGGYTF.

As concerns this clonotype: Relative to the germline gene, one junction end is altered; a read error may explain this. The chain is built from TRBV5-1 and TRBJ2-6; D might be TRBD1 or TRBD2, each matching 5 bases. Per germline, CDR1 SGHRS and CDR2 YFSETQ. The CDR3 runs 16 residues. The CDR3 DNA is TGCGCCAGCAGCTTGAATGGCCCGGACGGGGCCTACGTCCTGACTTTC. It codes for CASSLNGPDGAYVLTF. Full variable domain (outside the CDR3, taken from reference TRBV5-1 and TRBJ2-6): KAGVTQTPRYLIKTRGQQVTLSCSPISGHRSVSWYQQTPGQGLQFLFEYFSETQRNKGNFPGRFSGRQFSNSRSEMNVSTLELGDSALYLCASSLNGPDGAYVLTFGAGSRLTVL.